What follows describes a single T cell receptor beta chain. Its specificity is unknown. The sample originates from a study of tissue T cells after allogeneic stem cell transplantation. Using immunoSEQ multiplex PCR, the repertoire was profiled, and TCRdb retains in-frame clones only, with some absent. Here the sample spans about 43,000 clones, roughly 89% being singletons. Study-level results: Few T cell clones were shared across patients, but motif clusters showed tissue-specific shared signatures. This small cohort was clinically heterogeneous, and sampling depth was a limitation. Alloreactivity or antigen specificity of tissue TCRs was not determined; some clones might be host cells. Tissue-detected TCR repertoire was only partly captured by blood and spleen T cells.

CDR3 length: 14 residues. Germline CDR1 reads MNHEY; CDR2 reads SMNVEV (reference sequence). V gave up 3 bases and J gave up 8 bases, with 13 bases separating them. The chain couples TRBV27 to TRBJ2-2, with D unresolved. The clonotype originates from a woman aged 40-75 years who later had graft-versus-host disease after an allogeneic stem cell transplant. The starting material was blood, obtained before transplantation. The CDR3: CASSLGGVGGELFF. The CDR3 region has the DNA TGTGCCAGCAGTTTGGGTGGGGTCGGGGGGGAGCTGTTTTTT.